The 23 T cell receptor beta chains reported below all come from one sample, sequenced in a study of cytomegalovirus exposure and HLA in healthy donors. 60 Vbeta and 13 Jbeta primers were used in PCR. Clones were sequenced by immunoSEQ multiplex PCR, and TCRdb holds only the in-frame ones, with some missing. Seen in this sample are 65,000 to 90,000 clones; the ten most common clones hold 3% to 4%. The sequencing input was PBMCs. The receptors here all came from a female donor in good health and CMV-seropositive.

Here the CDR3 reads CASSPRGLGGPGETQYF. In nucleotides, the CDR3 is TGTGCCAGCAGCCCACGAGGTCTGGGAGGGCCGGGTGAGACCCAGTACTTC. J is TRBJ2-5 and V is TRBV9; 7 nucleotides agree with TRBD2. Looked up from germline, CDR1 is SGDLS and CDR2 is YYNGEE. V was pared by 4 bases and J by 5 bases, with 17 bases of the junction left unmatched. The CDR3 length is 17 residues.

Comment on this clone: This specimen includes other DNA sequences encoding the same CDR3. The J gene is TRBJ1-2, the V gene TRBV5-1, with 10 bases lining up with TRBD1. The CDR3 is 14 amino acids. The V gene's germline CDR1 is SGHRS and CDR2 YFSETQ. Germline trimming cut 0 bases from V and 4 bases from J; bases unmatched to any gene: 0. In nucleotides, the CDR3 is TGCGCCAGCAGCTTGGGACAGGGGGCCTATGGCTACACCTTC. Its translation: CASSLGQGAYGYTF.

This rearrangement joins TRBV7-9 to TRBJ2-3, with 7 bases identical to TRBD2. CDR1 and CDR2 from the germline V gene are SEHNR and FQNEAQ (reference sequence). V trimming: 4 bases; J trimming: 6 bases; junction bases outside the gene matches: 19. This CDR3 is 18 amino acids long. This CDR3 reads CASSYGGGVALAGDTQYF. The CDR3 DNA follows: TGTGCCAGCAGCTATGGGGGGGGAGTAGCCCTAGCAGGGGATACGCAGTATTTT. The full variable domain, in which reference TRBV7-9 and TRBJ2-3 provide the parts outside the CDR3, is DTGVSQNPRHKITKRGQNVTFRCDPISEHNRLYWYRQTLGQGPEFLTYFQNEAQLEKSRLLSDRFSAERPKGSFSTLEIQRTEQGDSAMYLCASSYGGGVALAGDTQYFGPGTRLTVL.

J is TRBJ1-2 and V is TRBV20-1; 7 positions agree with TRBD1. The CDR3 totals 11 residues. Germline V gives CDR1 DFQATT, CDR2 SNEGSKA (reference sequence). The V gene end was trimmed by 6 bases and the J gene end by 5 bases; junction bases not matched to a gene: 3. The CDR3 DNA reads TGCAGTGCAGAGACAGGGTATGGCTACACCTTC. It yields the protein CSAETGYGYTF.

The chain recombines TRBV4-1 with TRBJ1-4; D not resolved. Germline loops: CDR1 MGHRA, CDR2 YSYEKL. CDR3 size: 16 residues. Trimming left V 4 bases short and J 8 bases short, with 20 bases between. The CDR3 DNA follows: TGCGCCAGCAGCCCACGTCAATCGGGATCCGGGGAAAAACTGTTTTTT. This codes for CASSPRQSGSGEKLFF.

The rearrangement links TRBV6-5 to TRBJ2-7; possible D gene TRBD2, 6 bases. CDR1 is MNHEY and CDR2 is SVGAGI in the germline V gene. CDR3 length equals 13 residues. V gave up 2 bases and J gave up 6 bases, with 11 bases separating them. For the CDR3, the DNA is TGTGCCAGCAGTTACGGGGGGTTCGGCGAGCAGTACTTC. This gives the protein CASSYGGFGEQYF.

J is TRBJ1-2 and V is TRBV4-1; 10 bases align to TRBD1. The V and J ends lost 2 bases and 3 bases, in that order; junction bases with no gene match: 18. The germline gives CDR1 MGHRA, CDR2 YSYEKL. The CDR3 length is 20 residues. The CDR3 bases are TGCGCCAGCAGCCAAAAATATTTGGGTGATAGCGGGACAGGGGACTATGGCTACACCTTC. It yields the protein CASSQKYLGDSGTGDYGYTF.

This chain joins TRBV27 and TRBJ2-1; 8 positions agree with TRBD1. CDR1 and CDR2 (germline): MNHEY, SMNVEV (reference sequence). V shed 7 bases and J 3 bases; nucleotides not matched to a gene: 8. The CDR3 has 15 residues. CDR3 coding DNA: TGTGCCAGCACCCTAACAGGGGGTGTCTACAATGAGCAGTTCTTC. It specifies CASTLTGGVYNEQFF.

The CDR3 loop is CASSESVLAGNNEQFF. Here the CDR3 DNA reads TGTGCCAGCAGTGAATCCGTACTAGCGGGAAACAATGAGCAGTTCTTC. The V call is TRBV2, the J call TRBJ2-1, with 10 bases that match TRBD2. V shed 2 bases, J shed 5 bases, and the junction held 6 bases outside the gene matches. Germline V lookup: CDR1 SNHLY, CDR2 FYNNEI. This CDR3 has 16 amino acids.

The genes are TRBV11-2 and TRBJ2-1, with 10 bases identical to TRBD2. The CDR3 spans 14 residues. Germline values: CDR1 SGHAT, CDR2 FQNNGV. Trimming cost V 5 bases and J 9 bases; bases outside gene matches: 7. The CDR3 loop reads CASSPTSGEGEQFF. The CDR3 region has the DNA TGTGCCAGCAGCCCAACTAGCGGGGAAGGTGAGCAGTTCTTC.

This chain links TRBV9 with TRBJ2-1; 9 bases match TRBD2. CDR1 is SGDLS and CDR2 is YYNGEE in the germline V gene. V lost 4 bases to trimming and J lost 4 bases; unmatched junction nucleotides: 6. The CDR3 sequence is 15 residues long. The CDR3, as DNA: TGTGCCAGCAGCTCATATAGCGGGGGTTACAATGAGCAGTTCTTC. Its protein product is CASSSYSGGYNEQFF.

V usage is TRBV5-1 and J usage is TRBJ2-3, with 7 bases identical to TRBD1. V was pared by 0 bases and J by 4 bases, with 2 bases of the junction left unmatched. The germline gives CDR1 SGHRS, CDR2 YFSETQ. The CDR3 is made up of 14 amino acids. The CDR3 DNA reads TGCGCCAGCAGCTTGGACAGGGGAGCAGATACGCAGTATTTT. Its translation is CASSLDRGADTQYF.

The chain combines TRBV2 with TRBJ2-7; TRBD2 is a possible D gene (5 bases). The germline gives CDR1 SNHLY, CDR2 FYNNEI. V gave up 5 bases and J gave up 1 base, with 12 bases separating them. The CDR3 runs to 14 residues. The CDR3: CASSLTSGSYEQYF. The CDR3 DNA reads as TGTGCCAGCAGTTTAACGTCGGGGTCCTACGAGCAGTACTTC. The full variable domain, its missing parts supplied by reference TRBV2 and TRBJ2-7, is EPEVTQTPSHQVTQMGQEVILRCVPISNHLYFYWYRQILGQKVEFLVSFYNNEISEKSEIFDDQFSVERPDGSNFTLKIRSTKLEDSAMYFCASSLTSGSYEQYFGPGTRLTVT.

The rearrangement joins TRBV28 to TRBJ1-5; D unresolved. In germline, CDR1 is MDHEN, CDR2 SYDVKM. The germline V and J ends were trimmed by 3 bases and 6 bases, with 12 bases remaining between them. This CDR3 has 14 residues. The CDR3 DNA reads as TGTGCCAGCAGTTTTCTCACCTTCGGTCAGCCCCAGCATTTT. Translating gives CASSFLTFGQPQHF.

For the CDR3, the DNA is TGTGCCAGCAGGGAATCGACAGGCGTCGCTGAAGCTTTCTTT. Protein sequence: CASRESTGVAEAFF. The chain links TRBV11-2 to TRBJ1-1, with D perhaps matching TRBD1 (6 bases). This CDR3 has 14 amino acids. V lost 6 bases and J 6 bases, leaving 17 bases between the germline ends. CDR1 is SGHAT, CDR2 FQNNGV, per germline.

The chain joins TRBV14 to TRBJ2-1, with 11 bases matching TRBD2. The germline CDR1 and CDR2 sequences are SGHDN and FVKESK. The CDR3 contains 20 residues. The V segment lost 6 bases and the J segment 0 bases; nucleotides outside the gene matches: 16. The CDR3 DNA reads TGTGCCAGCAGTCTCGTCTTTCTAGCGGGGGGCCTTAGCTCCTACAATGAGCAGTTCTTC. As protein: CASSLVFLAGGLSSYNEQFF.

This chain joins TRBV29-1 and TRBJ1-5; D is unresolved. Trimming removed 2 bases from V and 3 bases from J, with 8 bases in between. CDR3 length equals 13 residues. Germline lookup yields CDR1 SQVTM and CDR2 ANQGSEA. CDR3 loop: CSVETGNNQPQHF. In DNA form, the CDR3 reads TGCAGCGTTGAAACGGGAAACAATCAGCCCCAGCATTTT.

The chain's CDR3 is CASSLVGRVSYNEQFF. The CDR3 DNA reads as TGTGCCAGCAGCTTGGTCGGCAGGGTCTCCTACAATGAGCAGTTCTTC. The J gene is TRBJ2-1, the V gene TRBV5-8, with D possibly being TRBD1 (5 bases). V dropped 0 bases and J dropped 0 bases, with 10 bases sitting between them. The V gene's germline CDR1 is SGHTS and CDR2 YDEGEE. CDR3 length: 16 residues. Looking up the rest from reference TRBV5-8 and TRBJ2-1 gives the full variable domain: EAGVTQSPTHLIKTRGQQATLRCSPISGHTSVYWYQQALGLGLQFLLWYDEGEERNRGNFPPRFSGRQFPNYSSELNVNALELEDSALYLCASSLVGRVSYNEQFFGPGTRLTVL.

The V call is TRBV4-1, the J call TRBJ2-7; the D gene is possibly TRBD2 (5 bases). V was trimmed by 0 bases and J by 3 bases, leaving 12 bases between them. There are 15 residues in the CDR3. The germline CDR1 and CDR2 sequences are MGHRA and YSYEKL. For the CDR3, the DNA is TGCGCCAGCAGCCAAGAGGGAGCAGTGAGCTACGAGCAGTACTTC. It translates to CASSQEGAVSYEQYF.

The gene calls are TRBV6-1 and TRBJ2-4; 10 bases align to TRBD2. V shed 6 bases and J 9 bases; nucleotides not matched to a gene: 8. Germline V CDR1 and CDR2: MNHNS, SASEGT. The CDR3 is made up of 14 amino acids. DNA for the CDR3: TGTGCCAGCAGCTCGCTAGCGGGAGTTCCCATTCAGTACTTC. As protein: CASSSLAGVPIQYF.

The V and J genes are TRBV5-1 and TRBJ2-7; a possible D gene is TRBD2 (5 bases). V was shortened by 4 bases and J by 5 bases, with 16 bases between the two germline ends. There are 14 residues in the CDR3. Germline loops: CDR1 SGHRS, CDR2 YFSETQ. The CDR3 protein is CASSRDTSVDEQYF. Here the CDR3 DNA reads TGCGCCAGCAGCAGAGATACTAGTGTCGACGAGCAGTACTTC.

The CDR3 loop is CASQLGVLFAVTEAFF. DNA of the CDR3: TGTGCCAGCCAATTAGGGGTACTGTTCGCGGTCACTGAAGCTTTCTTT. The genes are TRBV2 and TRBJ1-1; D is possibly TRBD1 (5 bases). Germline-derived CDR1 and CDR2 are SNHLY and FYNNEI. The CDR3 has 16 amino acids. Trimming took off 8 bases at V and 4 bases at J, with 23 bases between the two ends.

The CDR3 DNA reads as TGTGCCACCGGACTAGGGCGGGAGTTGGATGAGCAGTTCTTC. Its protein product is CATGLGRELDEQFF. The rearrangement links TRBV15 to TRBJ2-1; 7 nucleotides line up with TRBD2. The V gene end was trimmed by 8 bases and the J gene end by 8 bases; junction bases not matched to a gene: 12. This CDR3 has 14 amino acids. Germline V CDR1 and CDR2: LNHNV, YYDKDF (reference sequence).